This T cell receptor (beta chain) was identified during a study of T cell changes during pregnancy in multiple sclerosis. The assay was immunoSEQ multiplex PCR, and TCRdb's table has in-frame clones only and misses some. The sample has roughly 30,000 clones; 70% to 90% are singletons. V dropped 5 bases and J dropped 2; count of bases not matched to a gene: 13. CDR3 length: 18 residues. The germline V gene encodes CDR1 SGHTA and CDR2 FQGNSA. This sequence was found in a female donor with multiple sclerosis, enrolled in a pregnancy study. Material: CD8+ T cells from peripheral blood mononuclear cells, obtained after pregnancy. This rearrangement joins TRBV7-2 to TRBJ1-5; TRBD1 aligns across 9 bases. CDR3 sequence: CASSHPPGTGWGNQPQHF. The CDR3 DNA follows: TGTGCCAGCAGCCACCCTCCTGGGACAGGGTGGGGCAATCAGCCCCAGCATTTT.